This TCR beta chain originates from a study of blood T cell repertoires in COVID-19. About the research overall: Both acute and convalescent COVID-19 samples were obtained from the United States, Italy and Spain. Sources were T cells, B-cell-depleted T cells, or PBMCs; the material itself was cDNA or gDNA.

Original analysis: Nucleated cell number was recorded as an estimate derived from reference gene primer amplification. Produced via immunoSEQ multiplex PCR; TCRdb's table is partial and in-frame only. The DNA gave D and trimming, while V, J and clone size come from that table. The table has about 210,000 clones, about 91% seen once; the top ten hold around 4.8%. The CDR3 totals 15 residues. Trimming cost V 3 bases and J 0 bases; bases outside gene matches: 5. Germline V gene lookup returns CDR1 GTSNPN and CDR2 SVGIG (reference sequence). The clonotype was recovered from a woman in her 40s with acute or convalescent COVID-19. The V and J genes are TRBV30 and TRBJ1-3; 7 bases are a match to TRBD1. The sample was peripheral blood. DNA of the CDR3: TGTGCCTGGAGCCGTCGACAGGGCTCTGGAAACACCATATATTTT. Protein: CAWSRRQGSGNTIYF.